The sequence of this TCR beta chain was determined in a study of beta chain features in type 1 diabetes. Study background: The examined sorted cells totaled 107,917,701 across samples.

Central memory, naive, regulatory and stem cell-like memory CD4+ cells were sorted by CD45RO/CCR7/CD25/CD127/CD95/CD27. In regard to this clone: What it binds is not known.

The investigators reverse transcribed all of the isolated RNA, so they sequenced expressed TCRB transcripts. Measured with immunoSEQ multiplex PCR; TCRdb has only the in-frame clones, and not every one. The sample holds fewer than 250,000 clones, around 68% seen once. Findings and limits, study-wide: VDJ junctions sequenced from type 1 diabetes patients showed fewer insertions and more deletions. Naive, central memory and Treg TCRB repertoires seemed to resemble each other more closely in patients than they did in healthy donors.

The sequence was collected from a young man in good health. The sequenced sample was naive CD4+ T cells from blood.

The CDR3 DNA sequence: TGTGCCAGCAGTCTTATTGGACGGTCCGGCTACACCTTC. Encoded protein: CASSLIGRSGYTF. The genes are TRBV25-1 and TRBJ1-2; unclear D gene. The length of the CDR3 is 13 residues. Trimming took 5 bases from V and 8 from J, leaving 15 bases between them. Germline lookup yields CDR1 MGHDK and CDR2 SYGVNS.